Listed below are T cell receptor beta chains from one sample, sequenced in a study of regulatory T cells in long-lasting Graves disease. TCRdb processed the multiplex PCR reads anew with MiXCR; each CDR3 protein has one entry. The sample contains 430,000 or so distinct CDR3 sequences, around 20% of which appear only once. Material: peripheral blood mononuclear cells (PBMCs), obtained when the disease was refractory, from a patient treated with antithyroid drugs. Receptors were obtained from a female donor with Graves disease. Both conserved end residues are part of each CDR3. A D gene is named only where the DNA matches it firmly. The size of a clone is reported for some rows only, either as once, few or many, or as a class for expanded clones.

d_call | clone_size | j_call | v_call | cdr3_aa | cdr3_nt
TRBD2 | few | TRBJ2-3 | TRBV30 | CAWRSTSGSNTQYF | TGTGCCTGGAGATCGACTAGCGGGAGTAATACGCAGTATTTT
NA | NA | TRBJ2-4 | TRBV30 | CAWSVHVTKNIQYF | TGTGCCTGGAGTGTACACGTAACCAAAAACATTCAGTACTTC
NA | NA | TRBJ2-5 | TRBV15 | CATSRDRGSSGETQYF | TGTGCCACCAGCAGAGACAGGGGATCTTCAGGGGAGACCCAGTACTTC
NA | many | TRBJ1-1 | TRBV9 | CASSLAGAGTTEAFF | TGTGCCAGCAGCCTCGCGGGGGCAGGGACGACTGAAGCTTTCTTT
TRBD2 | many | TRBJ2-1 | TRBV2 | CASSGLAGGPEQFF | TGTGCCAGCAGTGGCCTAGCGGGAGGCCCTGAGCAGTTCTTC
TRBD2 | NA | TRBJ2-1 | TRBV11-2 | CASSFTGLAGDLQYNEQFF | TGTGCCAGCAGCTTTACGGGACTGGCGGGAGACCTACAATACAATGAGCAGTTCTTC
NA | many | TRBJ2-7 | TRBV2 | CASSEWGGPDEQYF | TGTGCCAGCAGTGAATGGGGGGGGCCCGACGAGCAGTACTTC
TRBD1 | NA | TRBJ1-5 | TRBV9 | CASSPGTGILQPQHF | TGTGCCAGCAGCCCGGGGACAGGGATACTTCAGCCCCAGCATTTT
TRBD2 | many | TRBJ2-7 | TRBV27 | CASSFIASGQYEQYF | TGTGCCAGCAGTTTCATTGCTAGCGGACAATACGAGCAGTACTTC
TRBD1 | many | TRBJ1-5 | TRBV12-3/TRBV12-4 | CASSPSGTGASNQPQHF | TGTGCCAGCAGCCCGTCTGGGACAGGGGCTAGCAATCAGCCCCAGCATTTT
NA | NA | TRBJ2-2 | TRBV5-1 | CASSLDQVTGELFF | TGCGCCAGCAGCTTAGACCAGGTGACCGGGGAGCTGTTTTTT
NA | NA | TRBJ1-2 | TRBV7-8 | CASSPIAGFPANYGYTF | TGTGCCAGCAGCCCCATTGCGGGATTCCCAGCTAACTATGGCTACACCTTC
NA | NA | TRBJ2-7 | TRBV5-6 | CASRYRGTGSSYEQYF | TGTGCCAGCAGGTACCGGGGGACGGGGAGCTCCTACGAGCAGTACTTC
TRBD1 | many | TRBJ1-5 | TRBV12-3/TRBV12-4 | CASSPGQGGFQPQHF | TGTGCCAGCAGTCCAGGACAGGGAGGGTTTCAGCCCCAGCATTTT